Following are 21 T cell receptor beta chains from one sample sequenced in a study of blood T cell repertoires in COVID-19. Measured with immunoSEQ multiplex PCR; TCRdb has only the in-frame clones, and not every one. The sample holds roughly 520,000 clones, roughly 90% seen once. The material sequenced was PBMCs or T cells enriched from blood (not recorded which). Receptors were obtained from a woman in her thirties or forties who had recovered from COVID-19.

A remark on this clone: At one end, the junction sequence differs from germline, possibly due to a read error. The sample carries other DNA sequences with the same CDR3. The V call is TRBV18, the J call TRBJ2-5; 7 positions match TRBD2. This CDR3 comprises 14 residues. The germline V gene has CDR1 KGHSH and CDR2 LQKENI. The CDR3 loop is CASSPPSGGETQYF. In nucleotides, the CDR3 is TGTGCCAGCTCTCCACCCTCGGGGGGAGAGACCCAGTACTTC.

V and J are TRBV2 and TRBJ2-4; D gene uncertain. Germline lookup yields CDR1 SNHLY and CDR2 FYNNEI. The CDR3 is 17 amino acids. V was pared by 5 bases and J by 0 bases, with 17 bases between. CDR3 region: CASSFRVRTLAKNIQYF. As DNA, the CDR3 is TGTGCCAGCAGTTTCCGGGTCCGCACCTTAGCCAAAAACATTCAGTACTTC.

The chain has TRBV7-2 and TRBJ1-2, with D perhaps TRBD1 (5 bases). This CDR3 spans 14 amino acids. The V gene lost 5 bases and the J gene lost 6 bases, with 16 bases spanning the gap. Germline V gives CDR1 SGHTA, CDR2 FQGNSA. The CDR3 DNA reads TGTGCCAGCAGCCCCAAGGGCAGGGCCAATGGCTACACCTTC. Translation: CASSPKGRANGYTF.

J is TRBJ1-2 and V is TRBV4-1; D is ambiguous. The CDR3 loop spans 14 amino acids. Germline V gene lookup returns CDR1 MGHRA and CDR2 YSYEKL. V shed 0 bases and J shed 5 bases, with 10 bases lying between them. Written as DNA, the CDR3 is TGCGCCAGCAGCCAAGAGTTGCAGATATATGGCTACACCTTC. Its translation: CASSQELQIYGYTF.

This clone was observed a single time. The gene calls are TRBV7-2 and TRBJ1-1; no reliable D call. Trimming shortened V by 2 bases and J by 5 bases, and 12 bases separated the two germline ends. Germline loops: CDR1 SGHTA, CDR2 FQGNSA. This CDR3 region has 14 residues. This chain's CDR3 is CASSLYGVGTEAFF. As DNA, the CDR3 is TGTGCCAGCAGCTTATACGGGGTGGGGACTGAAGCTTTCTTT.

This clone was detected many times. The chain is built from TRBV6-5 and TRBJ2-5, with D possibly matching TRBD2 (6 bases). Germline assignment: CDR1 MNHEY and CDR2 SVGAGI. V lost 6 bases and J 3 bases, leaving 14 bases between the germline ends. The CDR3 is made up of 14 amino acids. This chain's CDR3 is CASRVEGFKETQYF. CDR3 coding DNA: TGTGCCAGCAGGGTGGAGGGTTTCAAAGAGACCCAGTACTTC.

This rearrangement joins TRBV11-2 to TRBJ2-2; 14 bases are a match to TRBD2. The CDR3 extends over 19 amino acids. Germline lookup yields CDR1 SGHAT and CDR2 FQNNGV. The J segment lost 0 bases and the V segment lost 3 bases, leaving 6 bases of the junction unmatched. CDR3 protein: CASSFAKTSGRANTGELFF. The CDR3 region has the DNA TGTGCCAGCAGCTTCGCCAAGACTAGCGGGAGGGCGAACACCGGGGAGCTGTTTTTT.

This chain connects TRBV28 to TRBJ2-7; 8 positions match TRBD2. The CDR3 is made up of 12 amino acids. V dropped 6 bases and J dropped 6; count of bases not matched to a gene: 4. Germline CDR1 MDHEN, CDR2 SYDVKM. The DNA of the CDR3 is TGTGCCAGCAGCGGGGGGGAGCTCGAGCAGTACTTC. It encodes CASSGGELEQYF.

The chain uses TRBV7-9 and TRBJ2-2, with 8 bases matching TRBD2. Per germline, CDR1 SEHNR and CDR2 FQNEAQ (reference sequence). This CDR3 comprises 15 residues. J lost 1 base, V lost 5 bases, and 3 bases had no gene match. CDR3 protein: CASSRTSGNTGELFF. CDR3 DNA sequence: TGTGCCAGCAGCCGTACTAGCGGGAACACCGGGGAGCTGTTTTTT.

J is TRBJ1-2 and V is TRBV3-1 (or the pseudogene TRBV3-2); D perhaps matches TRBD1 (6 bases). This CDR3 has 14 residues. Germline V CDR1 and CDR2: LGHDT, YNNKEL (reference sequence). V gave up 6 bases and J gave up 6 bases, with 17 bases separating them. CDR3 nucleotide sequence: TGTGCCAGCAGGTCACCCGGGACACAGAATGGCTACACCTTC. Its protein is CASRSPGTQNGYTF.

This clone appeared once. CDR3 nucleotides: TGTGCCAGCAGCCTAAGCCGGGGAAGCGAGACCCAGTACTTC. Amino acids: CASSLSRGSETQYF. V is TRBV13 and J is TRBJ2-5; TRBD2 is a possible D gene (5 bases). The CDR3 sequence is 14 residues long. V lost 5 bases and J 5 bases, leaving 15 bases between the germline ends. The V gene's germline CDR1 is PRHDT and CDR2 FYEKMQ (reference sequence). Full variable domain (rest looked up from reference TRBV13 and TRBJ2-5): AAGVIQSPRHLIKEKRETATLKCYPIPRHDTVYWYQQGPGQDPQFLISFYEKMQSDKGSIPDRFSAQQFSDYHSELNMSSLELGDSALYFCASSLSRGSETQYFGPGTRLLVL.

In DNA, the CDR3 is TGTGCCAGCAGCCTCCGGGGGAACTATGGCTACACCTTC. Amino acid sequence: CASSLRGNYGYTF. The V gene is TRBV7-2, the J gene TRBJ1-2, with a tentative D call TRBD1 (5 bases). V was clipped by 5 bases and J by 2 bases, with 9 bases between them. There are 13 residues in the CDR3. Per the germline V gene, CDR1 is SGHTA and CDR2 is FQGNSA.

The rearrangement joins TRBV11-3 to TRBJ1-3; D is perhaps TRBD1 (5 bases). The CDR3 spans 13 residues. The ends were cut back, 0 bases at V and 7 bases at J, with 7 bases in the middle. Per germline, CDR1 SGHNT and CDR2 YENEEA. This chain's CDR3 is CASSLDGANTIYF. As DNA, the CDR3 is TGTGCCAGCAGCTTAGATGGGGCCAACACCATATATTTT.

This chain uses TRBV6-6 with TRBJ1-1, with TRBD1 matching over 8 bases. The ends lost 7 bases at V and 4 bases at J; junction bases unmatched: 8. This CDR3 contains 14 residues. CDR1 MNHNY and CDR2 SVGAGI come from the germline V gene (reference sequence). CDR3 DNA sequence: TGTGCCAGCACCTTTTCAGGGGGCTCCACTGAAGCTTTCTTT. Translation gives CASTFSGGSTEAFF.

This chain connects TRBV6-5 to TRBJ1-3; 7 nucleotides agree with TRBD1. Germline V CDR1 and CDR2: MNHEY, SVGAGI. The CDR3 spans 15 residues. The J segment lost 3 bases and the V segment lost 8 bases, leaving 10 bases of the junction unmatched. The CDR3 DNA reads as TGTGCCAGCGGGCTAGGGGGCCTGGTTGGAAACACCATATATTTT. As protein: CASGLGGLVGNTIYF.

The chain employs TRBV29-1 and TRBJ2-4; 10 bases are a match to TRBD2. The germline gives CDR1 SQVTM, CDR2 ANQGSEA. The CDR3 covers 13 residues. V lost 6 bases to trimming and J lost 4 bases; unmatched junction nucleotides: 3. DNA of the CDR3: TGCAGCGTCCTGACTAGCGGGAAAAACATTCAGTACTTC. Translated, it gives CSVLTSGKNIQYF.

This chain uses TRBV10-1 with TRBJ2-6; 9 nucleotides line up with TRBD2. The CDR3 spans 15 residues. The V gene end was trimmed by 8 bases and the J gene end by 4 bases; junction bases not matched to a gene: 6. Germline V gene sequence: CDR1 WNHNN, CDR2 SYGVQD (reference sequence). This CDR3 reads CASAGGPVGANVLTF. CDR3 nucleotides: TGCGCCAGCGCGGGAGGGCCAGTAGGGGCCAACGTCCTGACTTTC.

The chain carries TRBV6-6 and TRBJ2-4; TRBD2 matches 7 bases. The germline V gene has CDR1 MNHNY and CDR2 SVGAGI (reference sequence). This CDR3 is built from 15 residues. With 7 bases clipped from V and 0 bases from J, the junction kept 6 bases outside the gene matches. The CDR3 is CASKIAGQAKNIQYF. CDR3 DNA: TGTGCCAGCAAAATAGCGGGCCAAGCCAAAAACATTCAGTACTTC.

This chain's CDR3 is CASSSVPGNTEAFF. The CDR3, as DNA: TGTGCCAGCAGCTCCGTGCCGGGGAACACTGAAGCTTTCTTT. The rearrangement uses TRBV7-9 and TRBJ1-1; D is undetermined. The CDR3 is 14 amino acids. Trimming pared 4 bases from V and 1 base from J, leaving 10 bases between. Germline CDR1 is SEHNR and CDR2 is FQNEAQ (reference sequence).

This chain joins TRBV5-1 and TRBJ2-3; 12 positions match TRBD2. This CDR3 is 17 amino acids long. V was pared by 0 bases and J by 6 bases, with 8 bases of the junction left unmatched. Germline V gene sequence: CDR1 SGHRS, CDR2 YFSETQ. This CDR3 is CASSLGSSGRASDTQYF. The CDR3, as DNA: TGCGCCAGCAGCTTGGGTTCTAGCGGGAGGGCCAGCGATACGCAGTATTTT.

The chain uses TRBV4-3 and TRBJ2-1; TRBD2 aligns across 9 bases. This CDR3 spans 16 amino acids. V lost 0 bases and J lost 7; bases outside the gene matches: 7. Germline CDR1 LGHNA, CDR2 YSLEER. The CDR3 here is CASSQDQREVANEQFF. The DNA of the CDR3 is TGCGCCAGCAGCCAAGATCAGCGGGAGGTTGCGAATGAGCAGTTCTTC.